A selection of T cell receptor beta chains follows, all from one sample in a study of T cells in Graves' hyperthyroidism and ophthalmopathy. TCRdb re-analysed the multiplex PCR reads in MiXCR, keeping a single row per CDR3 protein. The sample lists about 370,000 distinct CDR3 sequences; 15% were seen once. The sample consisted of blood. These receptors all come from a woman aged 60-75 years with Graves' ophthalmopathy. CDR3s include the opening cysteine and the closing phenylalanine or tryptophan. The D gene is left open where the match is weak. Where a row states a size, it is once, few, many or the class of an expanded clone; other rows omit it.

j_call,v_call,d_call,clone_size,cdr3_nt,cdr3_aa
TRBJ2-7,TRBV11-2,TRBD2,many,TGTGCCAGCAGCCCTGGACTAGCGGGCTCCTACGAGCAGTACTTC,CASSPGLAGSYEQYF
TRBJ2-7,TRBV4-1,-,-,TGCGCCAGCAGCCAAGGGCCAGGGGGGACTTACGAGCAGTACTTC,CASSQGPGGTYEQYF
TRBJ1-5,TRBV6-1,-,-,TGTGCCAGCAGTGAGTTATCGCAGGGTTGGAGCAATCAGCCCCAGCATTTT,CASSELSQGWSNQPQHF
TRBJ2-2,TRBV5-1,TRBD1,-,TGTGCCGGCAGCTTGGCCAGGGGGCGTCCCGGCAGCGCGGCCGGGGAGCTGTTTTTT,CAGSLARGRPGSAAGELFF
TRBJ2-7,TRBV20-1,TRBD2,few,TGCAGTGCTAGGCTCGGGAGGTGGGAATCCTACGAGCAGTACTTC,CSARLGRWESYEQYF
TRBJ1-1,TRBV19,-,-,TGTGCCAGTACCCTTGGGGACACTGAAGCTTTCTTT,CASTLGDTEAFF
TRBJ2-1,TRBV18,TRBD2,many,TGTGCCAGTTTCCCGACTAGCGGGATTCCCTCCTACAATGAGCAGTTCTTC,CASFPTSGIPSYNEQFF
TRBJ2-3,TRBV28,TRBD1,many,TGTGCCAGCCGTCGCCGGGACAGGGTTGTTGGTACGCAGTATTTT,CASRRRDRVVGTQYF
TRBJ2-7,TRBV29-1,-,many,TGCAGCGTTTTAACAGCACGTCTTGGCGAGCAGTACTTC,CSVLTARLGEQYF
TRBJ2-1,TRBV27,TRBD2,many,TGTGCCTCCAGGGCGGGAGGGTACAATGAGCAGTTCTTC,CASRAGGYNEQFF
TRBJ2-4,TRBV18,TRBD2,-,TGTGCCAGCTCACCAGGACTAGCGGTCTACAAAAACATTCAGTACTTC,CASSPGLAVYKNIQYF
TRBJ2-7,TRBV11-2,-,many,TGTGCCAGCAGCAAAGATCGTAAGGTGTACGAGCAGTACTTC,CASSKDRKVYEQYF
TRBJ2-3,TRBV2,TRBD2,many,TGTGCCAGCAGGGGGACTAGCGGACCCACAGATACGCAGTATTTT,CASRGTSGPTDTQYF
TRBJ1-3,TRBV5-1,TRBD1,-,TGCGCCAGCGGTCCCGGGACAGCCTCTGGAAACACCATATATTTT,CASGPGTASGNTIYF
TRBJ2-3,TRBV24-1,-,few,TGTGCCACCAGTGATCCGGCAGATACGCAGTATTTT,CATSDPADTQYF
TRBJ2-3,TRBV12-3/TRBV12-4,-,many,TGTGCCAGCTCTGGGGTACGGGGCGGGAAGGTAGATACGCAGTATTTT,CASSGVRGGKVDTQYF
TRBJ2-7,TRBV20-1,-,many,TGCAGTGCCGAAGGGCTTAGCTCCTACGAGCAGTACTTC,CSAEGLSSYEQYF
TRBJ2-3,TRBV28,TRBD1,many,TGTGCCAGCAGGCTGCAGGGGGCGGGCACAGATACGCAGTATTTT,CASRLQGAGTDTQYF
TRBJ2-1,TRBV6-1,TRBD2,-,TGTGCCAGCCAAACTAGCGGAAACGCTCAAAGGCAGTTCTTC,CASQTSGNAQRQFF
TRBJ1-3,TRBV7-9,-,few,TGTGCCAGCAGCTTATCTACAGGGCCTGGAAACACCATATATTTT,CASSLSTGPGNTIYF
TRBJ1-5,TRBV19,-,-,TGTGCCTCCCGCGGGGAAAATCAAAGCAATCAGCCCCAGCATTTT,CASRGENQSNQPQHF
TRBJ2-7,TRBV30,-,-,TGTGCCTGGAGTTGGGGGCCGTACGAGCAGTACTTC,CAWSWGPYEQYF
TRBJ2-1,TRBV5-1,-,-,TGTGCCAGCAGCCAAGATCCGGTGGATTCGCCTGAGCAGTTCTTC,CASSQDPVDSPEQFF
TRBJ2-1,TRBV20-1,-,few,TGCAGTGCTAAGGATGGTTACAATGAGCAGTTCTTC,CSAKDGYNEQFF
TRBJ2-3,TRBV2,-,many,TGTGCCAGCAAGGGATGGGCCGGAGATACGCAGTATTTT,CASKGWAGDTQYF
TRBJ2-2,TRBV19,TRBD1,few,TGTGCCAGTAGTGGGGGACAGGCCCAGCGGGTCGGGGAGCTGTTTTTT,CASSGGQAQRVGELFF
TRBJ1-4,TRBV28,TRBD1,many,TGTGCCAGCAGTCCCCGGACAGGGGGCCGGGGTGAAAAACTGTTTTTT,CASSPRTGGRGEKLFF
TRBJ1-5,TRBV20-1,-,-,TGCAGTGCACTGTCAAGGGGGTCGGGCCAGCCCCAGCATTTT,CSALSRGSGQPQHF
TRBJ2-2,TRBV11-3,-,few,TGTGCCAGCAGCTTAAACCCGAACACCGGGGAGCTGTTTTTT,CASSLNPNTGELFF
TRBJ2-1,TRBV30,TRBD2,many,TGTGCCTGGAGTCGGCGGGAGTCCAGTGAGCAGTTCTTC,CAWSRRESSEQFF
TRBJ2-1,TRBV5-1,-,few,TGCGCCAGCAGCTTGAGGGGGGACGCGGGAACCGGCTACAATGAGCAGTTCTTC,CASSLRGDAGTGYNEQFF
TRBJ2-7,TRBV20-1,TRBD1,many,TGCAGTGCTAGAGATTGGGCCCGACAGGGTTTGGGCTACGAGCAGTACTTC,CSARDWARQGLGYEQYF
TRBJ2-3,TRBV2,-,many,TGTGCCAGCAGTGGCGGTTACACAGATACGCAGTATTTT,CASSGGYTDTQYF
TRBJ2-1,TRBV20-1,-,many,TGCAGTGCTGGAGCGCGGGTGGGGAGCTCCTACAATGAGCAGTTCTTC,CSAGARVGSSYNEQFF
TRBJ1-5,TRBV20-1,-,many,TGCAGTGCTGAGAGGGGTTGGGGGGATCAGCCCCAGCATTTT,CSAERGWGDQPQHF
TRBJ2-1,TRBV20-1,TRBD2,many,TGCAGTGCTAGAGACCCTGCAGCGGGAAATGAGCAGTTCTTC,CSARDPAAGNEQFF
TRBJ2-7,TRBV28,TRBD2,many,TGTGCCAGCAGCCCCGGGACTAGCCGTTCCTACGAGCAGTACTTC,CASSPGTSRSYEQYF
TRBJ2-3,TRBV7-2,-,many,TGTGCCAGCAGCTTAGGACACGTCACAGATACGCAGTATTTT,CASSLGHVTDTQYF
TRBJ2-7,TRBV7-6,TRBD2,few,TGTGCCAGCAGCTTAGATCTAGCGGGGGAGCAGTACTTC,CASSLDLAGEQYF
TRBJ2-3,TRBV5-1,-,few,TGCGCCAGCAGCTTGCGACTAGGGCTCACAGATACGCAGTATTTT,CASSLRLGLTDTQYF
TRBJ1-6,TRBV28,-,many,TGTGCCAGCAGTTGGGGGCAGAGGAATTCACCCCTCCACTTT,CASSWGQRNSPLHF
TRBJ2-7,TRBV12-5,-,many,TGTGCTAGTGGTTTGGGGGACCTAAGCTCCTACGAGCAGTACTTC,CASGLGDLSSYEQYF
TRBJ2-7,TRBV2,-,-,TGTGCCAGCAGTGGGCTGGGGGGAGAGCAGTACTTC,CASSGLGGEQYF
TRBJ2-3,TRBV3-1,-,many,TGTGCCAGCAGCCAAGAGGCGCCGGGACCACGCACAGATACGCAGTATTTT,CASSQEAPGPRTDTQYF
TRBJ2-1,TRBV7-8,-,many,TGTGCCAGCAGCTTAACAGGGGGGGAACTGACTGAGCAGTTCTTC,CASSLTGGELTEQFF
TRBJ2-7,TRBV28,-,many,TGTGCCATTCCCCGGACCGGCTACGAGCAGTACTTC,CAIPRTGYEQYF
TRBJ2-3,TRBV15,TRBD2,many,TGTGCCACCAGCCCTAGCGGAAACACAGATACGCAGTATTTT,CATSPSGNTDTQYF
TRBJ2-4,TRBV19,-,once,TGTGCAAGTATCGGACAAGGGGCGCGGAAAAACATTCAGTACTTC,CASIGQGARKNIQYF
TRBJ2-5,TRBV19,-,-,TGTGCCAGTAGTAAGGGTGTCATAGAGACCCAGTACTTC,CASSKGVIETQYF
TRBJ2-2,TRBV11-2,TRBD2,-,TGTGCCAGCAGCTCCGAGCGGGGGGGTAGGACCGGGGAGCTGTTTTTT,CASSSERGGRTGELFF
TRBJ2-1,TRBV6-1,TRBD2,-,TGTGCCAGCAGTCGCCGACTAGCGGGAGTTTACAATGAGCAGTTCTTC,CASSRRLAGVYNEQFF
TRBJ2-1,TRBV19,TRBD2,-,TGTGCCAGTAGTATTGGCGGGCTAGCGGGAAGGTACAATGAGCAGTTCTTC,CASSIGGLAGRYNEQFF
TRBJ2-3,TRBV2,TRBD2,once,TGTGCCAGCAAACTAGCGGGAGGAGAGTCCGATACGCAGTATTTT,CASKLAGGESDTQYF
TRBJ1-2,TRBV9,TRBD1,few,TGTGCCAGCAGCGCTCACCGGACAGGGGTAGGCTTTGGCTACACCTTC,CASSAHRTGVGFGYTF
TRBJ1-3,TRBV30,TRBD1,many,TGTGCCTGGGACCGGGGGACAGACCGAAACACCATATATTTT,CAWDRGTDRNTIYF